The 18 T cell receptor beta chains presented below share a single source sample, sequenced in a study of shared clonotypes between healthy human individuals. Sequenced by immunoSEQ multiplex PCR; TCRdb stores in-frame clones only, minus some. The data contain about 1.1 million clones, about four fifths of them seen just once; the ten biggest clones take up roughly 0.55%. What was sequenced was memory CD4+ T cells from PBMCs. As for subset: CD45RA-negative fraction. The receptors were sampled from a man between 18 and 35 years old in good health. Some clones in this sample may be carry-over from other donors' samples.

The chain joins TRBV4-3 to TRBJ1-2; TRBD1 matches 9 bases. The trim removed 2 bases at V and 8 bases at J, leaving 12 bases unmatched. Germline CDR1 is LGHNA and CDR2 is YSLEER. The CDR3 totals 16 residues. The DNA for the CDR3 is TGCGCCAGCAGCCAACAGGGACAGGGAAGAAGCAGGGGCTACACCTTC. Translating gives CASSQQGQGRSRGYTF.

This chain links TRBV5-4 with TRBJ2-3; D is perhaps TRBD1 (6 bases). Trimming stripped 5 bases from V and 0 bases from J, with 16 bases between. CDR3 size: 16 residues. The germline V gene encodes CDR1 SGHNT and CDR2 YYREEE (reference sequence). In DNA, the CDR3 is TGTGCCAGCAGACCGCCAGGGGCTATTAGCACAGATACGCAGTATTTT. This gives the protein CASRPPGAISTDTQYF.

As for this clone: Within the sample, other DNA sequences also encode this same CDR3. The chain has TRBV28 and TRBJ1-4; 9 bases align to TRBD1. Germline V CDR1 and CDR2: MDHEN, SYDVKM. The CDR3 is 15 residues long. The trim removed 4 bases at V and 5 bases at J, leaving 5 bases unmatched. The CDR3 is CASSSQGAGNEKLFF. In DNA form, the CDR3 reads TGTGCCAGCAGTTCACAGGGGGCGGGAAATGAAAAACTGTTTTTT.

Details on this clone: This CDR3 is also generated by other DNA sequences in the sample. V and J are TRBV5-1 and TRBJ2-7; 11 bases are shared with TRBD1. The germline V gene encodes CDR1 SGHRS and CDR2 YFSETQ. J gave up 6 bases and V 2 bases, and 1 base lay outside the gene matches. The CDR3 covers 13 residues. CDR3 in DNA: TGCGCCAGCAGCTTCGGGACAGGGGGCGAGCAGTACTTC. It specifies CASSFGTGGEQYF.

This sequence joins TRBV19 and TRBJ1-5; TRBD1 matches 8 bases. Germline V gene sequence: CDR1 LNHDA, CDR2 SQIVND (reference sequence). The trim removed 10 bases at V and 0 bases at J, leaving 8 bases unmatched. The CDR3 totals 15 residues. CDR3 in DNA: TGTGCCACCCAGGACAGGGCGAATAGCAATCAGCCCCAGCATTTT. This translates into CATQDRANSNQPQHF.

The chain carries TRBV28 and TRBJ1-1; no reliable D call. CDR3 length: 13 amino acids. V lost 7 bases and J 0 bases, leaving 9 bases between the germline ends. Germline V gene lookup returns CDR1 MDHEN and CDR2 SYDVKM. The CDR3 loop is CASNRVLNTEAFF. The CDR3 nucleotides are TGTGCCAGCAATAGGGTGTTGAACACTGAAGCTTTCTTT.

To note about this clone: The same CDR3 is also encoded by other DNA sequences in this sample. The chain combines TRBV25-1 with TRBJ2-6; D might be TRBD1 (6 bases). The CDR3 is made up of 14 amino acids. CDR1 is MGHDK and CDR2 is SYGVNS in the germline V gene. V dropped 7 bases and J dropped 0 bases, with 7 bases sitting between them. CDR3 sequence (DNA): TGTGCCAGCACCAGGGGCTCTGGGGCCAACGTCCTGACTTTC. Residues: CASTRGSGANVLTF.

This sequence joins TRBV18 and TRBJ1-1, with a weak D call TRBD1 (5 bases). The germline V and J ends were trimmed by 4 bases and 4 bases, with 7 bases remaining between them. CDR3 size: 12 residues. The germline V gene encodes CDR1 KGHSH and CDR2 LQKENI. CDR3 region: CASSQGVTEAFF. The CDR3 DNA sequence: TGTGCCAGCTCACAAGGGGTCACTGAAGCTTTCTTT.

The CDR3 loop is CASSSPRSSDEQFF. In nucleotides, the CDR3 is TGCGCCAGCAGCTCCCCGAGGAGCTCCGATGAGCAGTTCTTC. The rearrangement joins TRBV5-1 to TRBJ2-1; D uncertain. The germline V gene has CDR1 SGHRS and CDR2 YFSETQ. The CDR3 spans 14 residues. V lost 3 bases and J lost 8, with 15 bases in between.

The chain employs TRBV5-4 and TRBJ2-2, with D perhaps given as TRBD1 or TRBD2 (6 bases each). V lost 4 bases, J lost 6 bases, and 16 bases lay in between. Germline V lookup: CDR1 SGHNT, CDR2 YYREEE (reference sequence). This CDR3 region has 15 residues. For the CDR3, the DNA is TGTGCCAGCAGCCCTGGTGGGGGGCAGGCCGGGGAGCTGTTTTTT. Protein: CASSPGGGQAGELFF.

The CDR3, as DNA: TGTGCCAGCACTAAACTGACAGGGGACGAGCAGTACTTC. This encodes CASTKLTGDEQYF. The rearrangement uses TRBV6-6 and TRBJ2-7; TRBD1 agrees at 8 bases. The CDR3 is 13 residues long. V shed 7 bases, J shed 5 bases, and the junction held 7 bases outside the gene matches. The germline V gene encodes CDR1 MNHNY and CDR2 SVGAGI (reference sequence).

This clone was found once. J is TRBJ1-1 and V is TRBV7-2; D might be TRBD1 (6 bases). The CDR3 length is 13 residues. Germline CDR1 SGHTA, CDR2 FQGNSA. V gave up 6 bases and J gave up 11 bases, with 19 bases separating them. This chain's CDR3 is CASSWGGQDAAFF. For the CDR3, the DNA is TGTGCCAGCAGTTGGGGGGGGCAGGACGCGGCTTTCTTT.

The table lists this clone with a count of one. V usage is TRBV6-8 and J usage is TRBJ2-1, with 9 bases lining up with TRBD2. Germline V gives CDR1 MNHGY, CDR2 SAAAGT. The junction had 10 bases not matched to a gene; V was cut back by 7 bases and J by 3 bases. The CDR3 spans 16 residues. CDR3 region: CASTVREGHGYNEQFF. CDR3 coding DNA: TGTGCCAGCACCGTGCGGGAGGGTCATGGCTACAATGAGCAGTTCTTC.

The chain joins TRBV27 to TRBJ1-3; 10 bases are a match to TRBD1. V lost 6 bases and J lost 10; bases outside the gene matches: 9. Germline V gives CDR1 MNHEY, CDR2 SMNVEV (reference sequence). The CDR3 covers 14 residues. CDR3 in DNA: TGTGCCAGCAGCCCTAGGACAGGGGGTACAACCATATATTTT. Protein: CASSPRTGGTTIYF.

V and J are TRBV5-6 and TRBJ1-1, with D tentatively TRBD1 (5 bases). V was cut by 1 base and J by 1 base, with 17 bases left in between. The CDR3 totals 17 residues. Germline V gives CDR1 SGHDT, CDR2 YYEEEE. CDR3 DNA sequence: TGTGCCAGCAGCTTGACCTCAACCAGGGCCTGGAACACTGAAGCTTTCTTT. It encodes CASSLTSTRAWNTEAFF.

This clone came up a few times. This chain links TRBV6-1 with TRBJ2-1; D tentatively fits TRBD1 or TRBD2 (5 bases each). CDR1 and CDR2 (germline): MNHNS, SASEGT. This CDR3 spans 15 amino acids. V gave up 3 bases and J gave up 2 bases, with 11 bases separating them. For the CDR3, the DNA is TGTGCCAGCAGTGAGGAATGGGGGACCTACAATGAGCAGTTCTTC. As protein: CASSEEWGTYNEQFF.

V gene TRBV5-4 combines with J gene TRBJ2-1; 7 bases match TRBD1. J lost 4 bases, V lost 1 base, and 5 bases had no gene match. The V gene's germline CDR1 is SGHNT and CDR2 YYREEE (reference sequence). The CDR3 is 15 amino acids. The CDR3 sequence is CASSLLTGAYNEQFF. CDR3 nucleotides: TGTGCCAGCAGCTTGCTTACAGGGGCTTACAATGAGCAGTTCTTC.

This chain joins TRBV6-5 and TRBJ1-2; the D is unclear. Germline V gene sequence: CDR1 MNHEY, CDR2 SVGAGI. Trimming removed 3 bases from V and 8 bases from J, with 10 bases in between. The CDR3 loop spans 12 amino acids. The DNA for the CDR3 is TGTGCCAGCAGTTATGGAAATGGGGGCTACACCTTC. Its translation: CASSYGNGGYTF.